This T cell receptor (beta chain) was identified during a study of Graves' ophthalmopathy and Graves' hyperthyroidism. J gave up 0 bases and V 0 bases, and 3 bases lay outside the gene matches. The CDR3 consists of 16 residues. Germline V CDR1 and CDR2: SGDLS, YYNGEE. This clonotype was observed many times. Amplification of the TCR beta CDR3 regions used RNA transcripts (as template). An opening RT-PCR round employed HTBI primers and preceded a second-round multiplex PCR. A single record per CDR3 protein comes from TCRdb applying MiXCR to the multiplex PCR reads. Counted here are 400,000 to 450,000 distinct CDR3 sequences, under 25% occurring once; the ten biggest clones make up under 3.5%.

This receptor was taken from a woman younger than 35 with stable Graves' hyperthyroidism. Input material: peripheral blood. The V call is TRBV9, the J call TRBJ1-1; 9 nucleotides agree with TRBD1. The DNA for the CDR3 is TGTGCCAGCAGCGTAGATCGGGACAGGGTGAACACTGAAGCTTTCTTT. It codes for CASSVDRDRVNTEAFF.